What follows are 7 T cell receptor beta chains derived from one specimen sequenced in a study of identical twins. From the 5' RACE reads, TCRdb called clonotypes with MiXCR, one entry per CDR3 protein. The sample consists of around 550,000 distinct CDR3 sequences, roughly 15% of them appearing once. Another study also made use of these data, one on yellow fever vaccine responses in identical twins.

The sample comprised CD4+ T cells sorted from blood. These receptors were obtained from a woman between 18 and 30 years old in good health.

This clonotype was counted a few times. The V call is TRBV11-1, the J call TRBJ2-3; D might be TRBD2 (5 bases). The ends were cut back, 1 base at V and 6 bases at J, with 11 bases in the middle. CDR3 length equals 14 residues. Per germline, CDR1 SGHAT and CDR2 FQDESV (reference sequence). CDR3 amino acids: CASSLGGSVDTQYF. The CDR3 DNA is TGTGCCAGCAGCTTAGGTGGGAGCGTGGATACGCAGTATTTT. Filled out from reference TRBV11-1 and TRBJ2-3, the complete variable domain reads EAEVAQSPRYKITEKSQAVAFWCDPISGHATLYWYRQILGQGPELLVQFQDESVVDDSQLPKDRFSAERLKGVDSTLKIQPAELGDSAMYLCASSLGGSVDTQYFGPGTRLTVL.

This chain's CDR3 is CASSSIRGQGTEAFF. The CDR3 DNA reads as TGCGCCAGCAGCTCCATCAGGGGTCAGGGCACTGAAGCTTTCTTT. The rearrangement links TRBV5-1 to TRBJ1-1; D may be TRBD1 (6 bases). Trimming took off 3 bases at V and 4 bases at J, with 16 bases between the two ends. This CDR3 spans 15 amino acids. Germline CDR1 is SGHRS and CDR2 is YFSETQ.

This clonotype was observed a few times. The chain recombines TRBV3-1 with TRBJ1-1; TRBD1 matches 8 bases. This CDR3 spans 13 amino acids. Germline V gives CDR1 LGHDT, CDR2 YNNKEL (reference sequence). The trim removed 3 bases at V and 11 bases at J, leaving 8 bases unmatched. CDR3 bases: TGTGCCAGCAGCCAGGGACAGGTCTTTGGGGCTTTCTTT. Amino acids: CASSQGQVFGAFF.

This clonotype has a count of ten or more. The V and J genes are TRBV18 and TRBJ2-7, with 11 bases lining up with TRBD2. The trim removed 6 bases at V and 1 base at J, leaving 5 bases unmatched. CDR3 length equals 15 residues. Germline assignment: CDR1 KGHSH and CDR2 LQKENI. The CDR3 is CASSPGTSGSYEQYF. The CDR3 nucleotides are TGTGCCAGCTCCCCCGGGACTAGCGGTTCCTACGAGCAGTACTTC.

There are a few counts of this clonotype. The gene calls are TRBV5-1 and TRBJ2-2; D perhaps matches TRBD2 (6 bases). The CDR3 extends over 16 amino acids. Deletions cut 2 bases from V and 0 bases from J, with 11 bases between. Germline loops: CDR1 SGHRS, CDR2 YFSETQ. The CDR3 sequence: CASSFTGGTNTGELFF. As DNA, the CDR3 is TGCGCCAGCAGCTTCACGGGCGGGACGAACACCGGGGAGCTGTTTTTT.

This clonotype has only a few counts. This chain joins TRBV5-1 and TRBJ2-3; perhaps D is TRBD1 or TRBD2 (6 bases each). Germline CDR1 and CDR2: SGHRS and YFSETQ. The CDR3 sequence is 15 residues long. V was trimmed by 4 bases and J by 3 bases, leaving 15 bases between them. CDR3 in amino acids: CASSPEGGRTDTQYF. For the CDR3, the DNA is TGCGCCAGCAGCCCGGAGGGGGGTAGAACAGATACGCAGTATTTT.

The DNA of the CDR3 is TGCAGTGCTAGAAAGCCAGGGGCCGCCTATGGCTACACCTTC. This translates into CSARKPGAAYGYTF. This chain links TRBV20-1 with TRBJ1-2, with D possibly being TRBD1 (6 bases). V was clipped by 2 bases and J by 4 bases, with 14 bases between them. The CDR3 is made up of 14 amino acids. Per the germline V gene, CDR1 is DFQATT and CDR2 is SNEGSKA (reference sequence).